This is a list of T cell receptor beta chains from one sample in a study of shared clonotypes between healthy human individuals. Repertoires were generated with immunoSEQ multiplex PCR, while TCRdb's copy carries only in-frame clones and drops some. The table records some 1.5 million clones, around 98% of them present only once. The sequenced sample was naive CD4+ T cells sorted from blood. The receptors derive from a young man in good health. Each CDR3 is given with its conserved first and last residue. The D gene is left open where the match is weak.

v_call	j_call	d_call	cdr3_nt	cdr3_aa
TRBV10-1	TRBJ2-1	NA	TGCGCCAGCAGTGTCGGCGGGGTCCCCAATGAGCAGTTCTTC	CASSVGGVPNEQFF
TRBV27	TRBJ2-7	TRBD2	TGTGCCAGCAGAGGACTAGCGGGAGAGGGATATTACGAGCAGTACTTC	CASRGLAGEGYYEQYF
TRBV5-5	TRBJ2-7	TRBD1	TGTGCCAGCAGCTTGGGGGACAGATCCTCCTACGAGCAGTACTTC	CASSLGDRSSYEQYF
TRBV11-2	TRBJ2-3	TRBD2	TGTGCCAGCAGCCAACAAGCGGGAGGTTACTCAGATACGCAGTATTTT	CASSQQAGGYSDTQYF
TRBV6-1	TRBJ2-7	TRBD2	TGTGCCAGCACCCCGGTACTAGCGGGGTCCTACGAGCAGTACTTC	CASTPVLAGSYEQYF
TRBV11-2	TRBJ2-1	TRBD2	TGTGCCAGCAGCTCGAGGCAGGGGACTAGCGACAATGAGCAGTTCTTC	CASSSRQGTSDNEQFF
TRBV5-1	TRBJ1-3	NA	TGCGCCAGCAGCTTGGACCTCTCCAGCTCTGGAAACACCATATATTTT	CASSLDLSSSGNTIYF
TRBV11-1	TRBJ1-4	NA	TGTGCCAGCAGCGCCGGGACGGATAATGAAAAACTGTTTTTT	CASSAGTDNEKLFF
TRBV5-4	TRBJ2-3	TRBD2	TGTGCCAGCAGCCAGAGCGGGAGTTGGTCAGATACGCAGTATTTT	CASSQSGSWSDTQYF
TRBV5-4	TRBJ2-7	TRBD1	TGTGCCAGCAGCAGGGACAGGGAGGAGCAGTACTTC	CASSRDREEQYF
TRBV2	TRBJ1-4	NA	TGTGCCAGCAGTGAAGTAACTGAAAAACTGTTTTTT	CASSEVTEKLFF
TRBV28	TRBJ2-3	TRBD2	TGTGCCAGCTTTAGAGGGCCAGCGGGAGGCGCAGATACGCAGTATTTT	CASFRGPAGGADTQYF
TRBV29-1	TRBJ2-7	NA	TGCAGCTGTACCGGGTCATCCTACGAGCAGTACTTC	CSCTGSSYEQYF
TRBV25-1	TRBJ1-1	NA	TGTGCCAGCAGGCGAGTGATGAACACTGAAGCTTTCTTT	CASRRVMNTEAFF
TRBV5-1	TRBJ2-5	NA	TGCGCCAGCAGCTTGGGACCAGAAGGGGAGACCCAGTACTTC	CASSLGPEGETQYF
TRBV6-5	TRBJ2-1	NA	TGTGCCAGCAGTTACCAGATCGTAAGCTCCTACAATGAGCAGTTCTTC	CASSYQIVSSYNEQFF